This T cell receptor (beta chain) was observed in a study of control samples from healthy donors and cancer patients. Method: immunoSEQ multiplex PCR; TCRdb's copy keeps in-frame clones and lacks some. The sample lists more than 95,000 clones; about 89% were seen once. The sequenced material came from blood. This sequence originates from a man in his 60s in good health.

CDR3 coding DNA: TGCGCCAGCAGCTTGGTCGCGGGGGCTAGCGGAGAGCAGTTCTTC. Protein product: CASSLVAGASGEQFF. The chain has TRBV5-1 and TRBJ2-1; D possibly corresponds to TRBD2 (7 bases). Germline V lookup: CDR1 SGHRS, CDR2 YFSETQ. The CDR3 covers 15 residues. Trimming pared 0 bases from V and 10 bases from J, leaving 17 bases between.